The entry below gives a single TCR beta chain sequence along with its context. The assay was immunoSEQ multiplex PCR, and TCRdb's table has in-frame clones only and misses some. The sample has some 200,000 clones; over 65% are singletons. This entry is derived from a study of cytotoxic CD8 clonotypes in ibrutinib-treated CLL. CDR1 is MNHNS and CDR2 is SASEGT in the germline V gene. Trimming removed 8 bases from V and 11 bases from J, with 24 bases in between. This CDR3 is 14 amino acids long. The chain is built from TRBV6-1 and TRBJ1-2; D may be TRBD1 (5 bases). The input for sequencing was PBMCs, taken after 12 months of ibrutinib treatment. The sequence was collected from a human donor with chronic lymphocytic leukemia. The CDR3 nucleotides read TGTGCCAGCGGGTCGACGGGGGGGAATATGGGATACACCTTC. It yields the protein CASGSTGGNMGYTF.